A single T cell receptor beta chain is shown here with its context. Its antigen is unidentified. TCRdb analysed the 5' RACE reads with MiXCR anew, one entry per CDR3 protein. Here the sample spans around 300,000 distinct CDR3 sequences, approximately 14% being singletons. The data are from a study of CD8 T cells in ankylosing spondylitis. Study-wide results and caveats: Earlier studies detected some motif variants in reactive arthritis synovial fluid and blood. Within ankylosing spondylitis blood, a TCR beta motif made up of eight or nine highly homologous variants appeared to be characteristic.

CDR3 length equals 13 residues. The germline V gene has CDR1 DFQATT and CDR2 SNEGSKA (reference sequence). The J segment lost 6 bases and the V segment lost 6 bases, leaving 4 bases of the junction unmatched. The rearrangement links TRBV20-1 to TRBJ2-3; 12 nucleotides match TRBD2. This TCR was recovered from a male donor with ankylosing spondylitis or in good health (not recorded which). Specimen: blood, either unsorted or a sorted T cell fraction (not recorded which). The DNA of the CDR3 is TGCAGTGCAAGACTAGCGGGAGCCGATACGCAGTATTTT. It encodes CSARLAGADTQYF.